This T cell receptor (beta chain) was captured in a study of human T cells and chemical hapten exposure. Turning to the study itself: All patients underwent weekly scalp dosing with diphenylcyclopropenone for the full roughly 25-week study. Mostly female patients had alopecia areata, totalis or universalis. Study-level findings and limits: Alopecia affected the donors, so their immune response may differ from healthy people's.

CDR3 length equals 15 residues. The germline gives CDR1 MGHDK, CDR2 SYGVNS. The germline V and J ends were trimmed by 3 bases and 3 bases, with 15 bases remaining between them. Of note for this clonotype: The antigen is unknown.

The time point is: pre-sensitization, week 0. As for treatment: therapeutic diphenylcyclopropenone sensitization with weekly scalp DPC. Blood was drawn before each patch test was applied. TCRdb re-derived calls from the RACE reads in MiXCR, one entry per CDR3 protein. Altogether about 180,000 distinct CDR3 sequences are present, roughly 30% being singletons, with the ten largest covering 2.9%. The material sequenced was whole blood, taken in connection with sensitization to the hapten diphenylcyclopropenone (DPC). The sequence derives from a woman in her twenties or thirties with alopecia areata. Some clones in this sample may be carry-over from other donors' samples. The chain links TRBV25-1 to TRBJ2-7; no definite D call. CDR3 sequence (DNA): TGTGCCAGCAGTGAGGGCCAGTCCTCCGACTACGAGCAGTACTTC. Protein product: CASSEGQSSDYEQYF.